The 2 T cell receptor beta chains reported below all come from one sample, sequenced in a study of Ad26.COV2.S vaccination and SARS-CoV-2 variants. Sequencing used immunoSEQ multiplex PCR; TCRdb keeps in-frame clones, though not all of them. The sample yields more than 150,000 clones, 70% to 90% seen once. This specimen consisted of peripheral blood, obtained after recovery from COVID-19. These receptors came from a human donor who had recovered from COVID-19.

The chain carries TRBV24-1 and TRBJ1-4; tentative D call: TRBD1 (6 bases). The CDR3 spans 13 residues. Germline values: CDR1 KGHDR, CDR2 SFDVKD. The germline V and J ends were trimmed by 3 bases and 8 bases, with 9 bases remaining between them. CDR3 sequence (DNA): TGTGCCACCAGTGATCTTACAGGGGAAAAACTGTTTTTT. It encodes CATSDLTGEKLFF.

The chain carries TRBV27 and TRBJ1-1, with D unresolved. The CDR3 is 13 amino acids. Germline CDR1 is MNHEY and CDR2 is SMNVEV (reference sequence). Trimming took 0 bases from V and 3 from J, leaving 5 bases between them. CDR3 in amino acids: CASSLSMYTEAFF. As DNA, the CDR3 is TGTGCCAGCAGTTTATCTATGTACACTGAAGCTTTCTTT.